This T cell receptor (beta chain) comes out of a study of T cell responses to AZD1222 COVID-19 vaccine (dated by TCRdb to about 2021). In terms of the full investigation: AZD1222 recipients with second doses at about 4 weeks or about 12 weeks were pooled, because spike-specific TCR depth and breadth did not differ between schedules. A total of just over 230 trial participants underwent TCR sequencing, of whom roughly 210 had received two doses of AZD1222 and some 25 had received two doses of the MenACWY control vaccine. Trial participants were enrolled into age subgroups of 18-55, 56-69 and 70-plus years, which contained approximately 150, 30 and 60 TCR-sequenced participants, respectively. Overall results and qualifications from the work: Because no day 14 peak-response samples were available, the repertoires could be characterized only after the peak T cell response. Reportedly, close to half of the unique spike-specific TCRs recognized epitopes lying outside the regions that are mutated in the B.1.351 and B.1.1.7 variants. The vaccine-associated CD4 TCRs covered the entire spike protein, and the dominant responses fell in regions 160-218 and 743-854. Most participants were white British and females outnumbered males, and the authors suggested that clonal diversity may have been underestimated. Conclusions about previously exposed vaccinees are limited because only six or seven AZD1222 recipients were SARS-CoV-2 seropositive at baseline. Spike-specific TCR breadth and depth rose significantly after two AZD1222 doses compared with day 0 and with MenACWY recipients. The 56-69-year group was small, and its depth increase did not reach significance, likely because of low power.

The CDR3 regions of human TCRbeta chains were subjected to immunosequencing. The paper's processing steps were these. Repertoire TCRs were checked for matches against a reference library of SARS-CoV-2-specific TCRs that had been generated using the MIRA antigen-specificity platform. Breadth was defined as the fraction of unique TCRs that were SARS-CoV-2-associated. Depth was defined as the fraction of total T cells that were SARS-CoV-2-associated. Using the MIRA data, every spike-specific TCR was mapped to the spike region that the TCR reacted to and assigned to either a CD4 or a CD8 class. Log10-transformed breadth and depth values were compared by one-way ANOVA with Sidak's multiple comparisons tests. The clones in this table, taken by TCRdb from immuneACCESS, are in-frame only. Not every clone is retained; where verified, under half of the shortfall comes from an unresolved V gene, and the cause of the rest is unknown. V, J and clone size are taken as reported in that table, and D and trimming were inferred from the DNA itself. The sample data list 150,000 to 200,000 clones, and less than 90% of these were observed just once. The top ten hold approximately 1.6% of the sample.

Of note for this clone: The specificity of this receptor is unknown. No base quality values were provided; no much bigger clone lies one nucleotide off.

Via the germline V gene (reference sequence), CDR1 is SEHNR and CDR2 FQNEAQ. Measured from the cysteine to the phenylalanine, the CDR3 is 13 residues long. CDR3 DNA is the only sequence kept; it has 39 bases, read in frame from the first base. V loses 6 bases, J loses 1 base, and the germline ends lie 9 bases apart. Interpreted using the paper, the time point label stands for: baseline before first vaccination. Vaccinee samples came from UK trials COV001 and COV002, including a single-blind randomized controlled phase 2/3 trial of AZD1222 (ChAdOx1 nCoV-19) in healthy adults. For TCRbeta chain sequencing, PBMC samples were collected from trial participants at day 0 and at day 28 after the second dose.

Recombination connected TRBV7-9 to TRBJ1-1; the D segment cannot be called with confidence. The sample in question was peripheral blood, obtained on day 0 of AZD1222 vaccination. This TCR was recovered from an adult in good health. The CDR3 protein is CASRLQTNTEAFF. DNA sequence: TGTGCCAGCAGATTGCAGACGAACACTGAAGCTTTCTTT.